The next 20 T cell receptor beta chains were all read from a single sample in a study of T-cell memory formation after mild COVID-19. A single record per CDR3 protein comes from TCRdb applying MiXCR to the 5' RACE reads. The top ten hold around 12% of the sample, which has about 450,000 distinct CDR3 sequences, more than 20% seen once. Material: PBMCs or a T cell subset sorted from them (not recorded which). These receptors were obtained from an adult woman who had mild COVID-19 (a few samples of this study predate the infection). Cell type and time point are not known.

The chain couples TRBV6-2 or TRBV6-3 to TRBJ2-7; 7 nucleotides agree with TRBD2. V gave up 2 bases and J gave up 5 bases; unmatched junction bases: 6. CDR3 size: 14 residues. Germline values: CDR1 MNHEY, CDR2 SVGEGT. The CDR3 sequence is CASSYIRDYDEQYF. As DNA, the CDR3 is TGTGCCAGCAGTTACATCCGGGACTACGACGAGCAGTACTTC.

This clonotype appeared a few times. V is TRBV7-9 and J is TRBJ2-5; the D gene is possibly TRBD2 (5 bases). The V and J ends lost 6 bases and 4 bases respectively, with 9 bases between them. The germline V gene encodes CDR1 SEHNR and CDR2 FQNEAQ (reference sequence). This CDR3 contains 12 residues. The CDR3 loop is CASSRELETQYF. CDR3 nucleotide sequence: TGTGCCAGCAGTAGGGAGTTAGAGACCCAGTACTTC.

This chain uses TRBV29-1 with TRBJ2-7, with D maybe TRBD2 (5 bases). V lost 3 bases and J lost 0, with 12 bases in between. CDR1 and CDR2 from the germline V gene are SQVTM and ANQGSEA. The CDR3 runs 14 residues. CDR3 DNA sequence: TGCAGCGTTGAGGGCCGGGGAAACTCCTACGAGCAGTACTTC. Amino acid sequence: CSVEGRGNSYEQYF.

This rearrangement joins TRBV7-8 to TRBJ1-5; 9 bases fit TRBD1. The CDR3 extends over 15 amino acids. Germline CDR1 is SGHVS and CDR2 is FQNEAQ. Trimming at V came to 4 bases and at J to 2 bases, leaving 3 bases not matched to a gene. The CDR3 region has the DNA TGTGCCAGCAGCTCGGGACAGGGACGCAATCAGCCCCAGCATTTT. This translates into CASSSGQGRNQPQHF.

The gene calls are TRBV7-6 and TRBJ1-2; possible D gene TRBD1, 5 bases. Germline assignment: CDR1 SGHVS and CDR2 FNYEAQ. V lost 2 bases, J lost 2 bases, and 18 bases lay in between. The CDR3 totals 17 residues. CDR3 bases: TGTGCCAGCAGCTTAATGGAGGGGAACTCCTTAAACTATGGCTACACCTTC. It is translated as CASSLMEGNSLNYGYTF.

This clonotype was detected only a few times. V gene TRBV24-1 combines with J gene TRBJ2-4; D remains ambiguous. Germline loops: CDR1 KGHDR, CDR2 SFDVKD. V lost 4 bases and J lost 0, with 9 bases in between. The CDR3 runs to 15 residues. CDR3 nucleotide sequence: TGTGCCACCAGTGACCCACGAATAGCCAAAAACATTCAGTACTTC. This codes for CATSDPRIAKNIQYF.

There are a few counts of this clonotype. CDR3 bases: TGTGCCAGCAGGTCGGACAGGGATTTGCCCCAGCATTTT. Its translation is CASRSDRDLPQHF. The chain uses TRBV12-3 or TRBV12-4 and TRBJ1-5; 8 bases map to TRBD1. The length of the CDR3 is 13 residues. Unmatched junction bases numbered 7, after V lost 6 bases and J lost 9 bases.

The CDR3 protein is CASSLSPSTSYEQYF. The DNA for the CDR3 is TGTGCCAGCAGCTTATCCCCGTCGACCTCCTACGAGCAGTACTTC. The chain has TRBV7-9 and TRBJ2-7; D gene unclear. Per germline, CDR1 SEHNR and CDR2 FQNEAQ (reference sequence). Trimming cost V 2 bases and J 0 bases, with 11 bases left between them. CDR3 length: 15 residues.

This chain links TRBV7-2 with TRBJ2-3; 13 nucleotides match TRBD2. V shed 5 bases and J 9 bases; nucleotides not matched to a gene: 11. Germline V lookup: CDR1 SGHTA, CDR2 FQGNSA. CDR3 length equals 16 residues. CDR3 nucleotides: TGTGCCAGCAGCCTCCTTGGACTAGCGGGAGATGGGACGCAGTATTTT. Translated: CASSLLGLAGDGTQYF.

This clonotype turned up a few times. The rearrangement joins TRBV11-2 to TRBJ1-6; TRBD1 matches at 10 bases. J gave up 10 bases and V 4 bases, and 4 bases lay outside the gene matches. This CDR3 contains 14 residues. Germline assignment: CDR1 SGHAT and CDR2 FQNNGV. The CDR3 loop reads CASSSTGGGSPLHF. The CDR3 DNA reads TGTGCCAGCAGCTCGACAGGGGGCGGATCACCCCTCCACTTT.

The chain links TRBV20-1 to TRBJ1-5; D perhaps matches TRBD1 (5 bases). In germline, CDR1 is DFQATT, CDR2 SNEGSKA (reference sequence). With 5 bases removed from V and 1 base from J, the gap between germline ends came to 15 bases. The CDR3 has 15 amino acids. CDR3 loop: CSAPDSFLSNQPQHF. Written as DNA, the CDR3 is TGCAGTGCTCCAGACAGCTTCTTAAGCAATCAGCCCCAGCATTTT.

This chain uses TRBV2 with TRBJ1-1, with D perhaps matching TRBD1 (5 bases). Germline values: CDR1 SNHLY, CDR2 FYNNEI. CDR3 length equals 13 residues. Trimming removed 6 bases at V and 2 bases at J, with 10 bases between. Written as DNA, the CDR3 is TGTGCCAGCAGGGCGGACATCAACACTGAAGCTTTCTTT. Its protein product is CASRADINTEAFF. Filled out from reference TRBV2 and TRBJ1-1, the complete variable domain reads EPEVTQTPSHQVTQMGQEVILRCVPISNHLYFYWYRQILGQKVEFLVSFYNNEISEKSEIFDDQFSVERPDGSNFTLKIRSTKLEDSAMYFCASRADINTEAFFGQGTRLTVV.

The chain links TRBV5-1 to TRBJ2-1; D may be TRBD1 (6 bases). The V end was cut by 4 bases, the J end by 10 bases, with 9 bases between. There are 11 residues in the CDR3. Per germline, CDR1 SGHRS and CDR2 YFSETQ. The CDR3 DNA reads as TGCGCCAGCAGCAGTGACAGGGAGCAGTTCTTC. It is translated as CASSSDREQFF.

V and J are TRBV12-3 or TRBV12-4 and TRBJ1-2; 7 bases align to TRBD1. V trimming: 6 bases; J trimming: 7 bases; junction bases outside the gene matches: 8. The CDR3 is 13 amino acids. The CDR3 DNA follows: TGTGCCAGCAGCGTCACAGGGGCCCTTGGCTACACCTTC. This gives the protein CASSVTGALGYTF.

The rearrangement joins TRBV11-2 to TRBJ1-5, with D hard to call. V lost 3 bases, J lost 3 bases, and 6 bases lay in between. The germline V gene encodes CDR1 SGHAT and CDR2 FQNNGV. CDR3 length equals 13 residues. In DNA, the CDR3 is TGTGCCAGCAGCTTTAGTCACAATCAGCCCCAGCATTTT. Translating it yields CASSFSHNQPQHF.

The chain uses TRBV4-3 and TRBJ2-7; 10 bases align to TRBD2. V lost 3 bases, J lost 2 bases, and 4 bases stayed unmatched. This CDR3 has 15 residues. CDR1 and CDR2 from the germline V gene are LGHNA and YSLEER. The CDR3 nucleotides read TGCGCCAGCAGCCACCAGCGGGAGGGGCCCTACGAGCAGTACTTC. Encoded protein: CASSHQREGPYEQYF.

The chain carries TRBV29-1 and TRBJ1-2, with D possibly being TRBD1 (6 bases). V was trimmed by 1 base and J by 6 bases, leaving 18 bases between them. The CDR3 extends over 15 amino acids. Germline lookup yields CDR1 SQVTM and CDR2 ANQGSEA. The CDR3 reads CSVEAGNRASHGYTF. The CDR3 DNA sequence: TGCAGCGTTGAAGCGGGAAACAGGGCATCACATGGCTACACCTTC. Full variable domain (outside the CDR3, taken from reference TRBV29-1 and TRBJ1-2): SAVISQKPSRDICQRGTSLTIQCQVDSQVTMMFWYRQQPGQSLTLIATANQGSEATYESGFVIDKFPISRPNLTFSTLTVSNMSPEDSSIYLCSVEAGNRASHGYTFGSGTRLTVV.

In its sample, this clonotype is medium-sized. The CDR3 loop is CASSQDHETSAYNEQFF. The CDR3 bases are TGCGCCAGCAGCCAAGATCATGAGACTAGCGCGTACAATGAGCAGTTCTTC. The V gene is TRBV4-3, the J gene TRBJ2-1; 8 nucleotides align to TRBD2. CDR1 is LGHNA and CDR2 is YSLEER in the germline V gene. There are 17 residues in the CDR3. V lost 0 bases, J lost 4 bases, and 8 bases stayed unmatched.

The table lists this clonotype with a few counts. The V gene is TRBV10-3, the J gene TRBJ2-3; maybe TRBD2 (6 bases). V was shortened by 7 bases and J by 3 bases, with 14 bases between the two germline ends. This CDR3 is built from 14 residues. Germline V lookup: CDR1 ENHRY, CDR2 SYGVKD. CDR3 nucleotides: TGTGCCATCAATAACCGGGACTCAACAGATACGCAGTATTTT. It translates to CAINNRDSTDTQYF.

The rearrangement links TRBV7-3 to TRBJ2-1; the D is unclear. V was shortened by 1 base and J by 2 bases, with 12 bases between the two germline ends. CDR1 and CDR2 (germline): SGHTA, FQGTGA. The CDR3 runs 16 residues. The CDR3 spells CASSLIPSRAYNEQFF. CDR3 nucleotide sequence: TGTGCCAGCAGCTTAATCCCCTCTAGGGCCTACAATGAGCAGTTCTTC. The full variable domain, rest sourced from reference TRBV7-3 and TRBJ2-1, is GAGVSQTPSNKVTEKGKYVELRCDPISGHTALYWYRQSLGQGPEFLIYFQGTGAADDSGLPNDRFFAVRPEGSVSTLKIQRTERGDSAVYLCASSLIPSRAYNEQFFGPGTRLTVL.